Presented here are 24 T cell receptor beta chains from one specimen sequenced in a study of Ad26.COV2.S vaccination and SARS-CoV-2 variants. The treatment: some 19 received Ad26.COV2.S at low or high dose, single or two shots; a few received placebo; per-sample allocation not given. Day 63 after the first vaccine or placebo injection was the time point for sampling. Clones were sequenced by immunoSEQ multiplex PCR, and TCRdb holds only the in-frame ones, with some missing. The sample shows about 480,000 clones, roughly 85% of them seen only once. The source material was peripheral blood, sampled in a trial of Ad26.COV2.S vaccine versus placebo. All receptors derive from a person between 18 and 60 years old who received the Ad26.COV2.S COVID-19 vaccine or a placebo.

The rearrangement links TRBV9 to TRBJ2-3; 7 bases are shared with TRBD2. Losses at the gene ends were 4 bases for V and 0 bases for J; bases not matched to a gene: 8. The CDR3 is made up of 16 amino acids. The germline gives CDR1 SGDLS, CDR2 YYNGEE. The DNA for the CDR3 is TGTGCCAGCAGCCTCCGAGCGGGATGGAGCACAGATACGCAGTATTTT. Its translation is CASSLRAGWSTDTQYF. Using reference TRBV9 and TRBJ2-3 for the parts outside the CDR3, the full variable domain is DSGVTQTPKHLITATGQRVTLRCSPRSGDLSVYWYQQSLDQGLQFLIQYYNGEERAKGNILERFSAQQFPDLHSELNLSSLELGDSALYFCASSLRAGWSTDTQYFGPGTRLTVL.

The V and J genes are TRBV11-3 and TRBJ2-2; D ambiguous. This CDR3 is 14 amino acids long. CDR1 and CDR2 (germline): SGHNT, YENEEA. V was pared by 2 bases and J by 1 base, with 5 bases between. For the CDR3, the DNA is TGTGCCAGCAGCTTATCCCAGAACACCGGGGAGCTGTTTTTT. It yields the protein CASSLSQNTGELFF.

The chain joins TRBV5-1 to TRBJ2-1, with D tentatively TRBD1 (6 bases). The V gene lost 0 bases and the J gene lost 3 bases, with 13 bases spanning the gap. The CDR3 is made up of 16 amino acids. The germline V gene encodes CDR1 SGHRS and CDR2 YFSETQ. This CDR3 reads CASSLAGGPNYNEQFF. CDR3 in DNA: TGCGCCAGCAGCTTGGCTGGGGGCCCAAACTACAATGAGCAGTTCTTC.

The chain uses TRBV3-1 (or the pseudogene TRBV3-2) and TRBJ1-2, with 11 bases fitting TRBD1. The CDR3 totals 14 residues. Germline assignment: CDR1 LGHDT and CDR2 YNNKEL (reference sequence). Unmatched junction bases numbered 6, after V lost 4 bases and J lost 8 bases. The CDR3 is CASSPGQGAWGYTF. CDR3 coding DNA: TGTGCCAGCAGCCCAGGACAGGGGGCATGGGGCTACACCTTC.

The chain employs TRBV2 and TRBJ2-3, with 7 bases aligning to TRBD2. This CDR3 spans 15 amino acids. V gave up 6 bases and J gave up 5 bases; unmatched junction bases: 11. CDR1 and CDR2 from the germline V gene are SNHLY and FYNNEI. The CDR3 protein is CASRARTGGGDTQYF. The CDR3 region has the DNA TGTGCCAGCAGGGCCCGTACGGGAGGAGGAGATACGCAGTATTTT. The variable domain in full, completed from reference TRBV2 and TRBJ2-3, reads EPEVTQTPSHQVTQMGQEVILRCVPISNHLYFYWYRQILGQKVEFLVSFYNNEISEKSEIFDDQFSVERPDGSNFTLKIRSTKLEDSAMYFCASRARTGGGDTQYFGPGTRLTVL.

The chain combines TRBV10-2 with TRBJ1-1; D ambiguous. Germline-derived CDR1 and CDR2 are WSHSY and SAAADI. The V and J ends lost 4 bases and 2 bases respectively, with 11 bases between them. The CDR3 contains 14 residues. CDR3 residues: CASSVAIRNTEAFF. CDR3 coding DNA: TGCGCCAGCAGTGTGGCCATTAGAAACACTGAAGCTTTCTTT.

The chain recombines TRBV28 with TRBJ1-5, with 7 positions matching TRBD1. Germline CDR1 is MDHEN and CDR2 is SYDVKM. The CDR3 loop spans 16 amino acids. The junction had 9 bases not matched to a gene; V was cut back by 6 bases and J by 1 base. Here the CDR3 reads CASRHLDRVSNQPQHF. In DNA form, the CDR3 reads TGTGCCAGCAGACACCTCGACAGGGTGAGCAATCAGCCCCAGCATTTT.

This clone has a single count. V is TRBV9 and J is TRBJ1-6; TRBD1 matches at 7 bases. Trimming took 0 bases from V and 10 from J; bases not matched to a gene: 7. Per the germline V gene, CDR1 is SGDLS and CDR2 is YYNGEE. The CDR3 sequence is 15 residues long. DNA of the CDR3: TGTGCCAGCAGCGTAGTAGGGGGCGGGGGCTCACCCCTCCACTTT. It yields the protein CASSVVGGGGSPLHF.

The V and J genes are TRBV5-1 and TRBJ1-2; D ambiguous. This CDR3 comprises 14 residues. Per the germline V gene, CDR1 is SGHRS and CDR2 is YFSETQ. Trimming took off 1 base at V and 0 bases at J, with 7 bases between the two ends. DNA of the CDR3: TGCGCCAGCAGCTTGCAGGTCGCTAACTATGGCTACACCTTC. Its translation is CASSLQVANYGYTF.

The rearrangement joins TRBV5-6 to TRBJ1-1; D not resolved. CDR3 length equals 15 residues. Germline assignment: CDR1 SGHDT and CDR2 YYEEEE. V was shortened by 4 bases and J by 5 bases, with 18 bases between the two germline ends. CDR3 loop: CASSLHQTRRTEAFF. The CDR3 bases are TGTGCCAGCAGCCTCCATCAGACCCGACGGACTGAAGCTTTCTTT.

The chain couples TRBV5-1 to TRBJ1-4, with D perhaps matching TRBD1 (6 bases). The CDR3 loop spans 14 amino acids. The V end was cut by 4 bases, the J end by 3 bases, with 10 bases between. CDR1 is SGHRS, CDR2 YFSETQ, per germline. CDR3 DNA sequence: TGCGCCAGCAGCGGGGGGGCTTCTAATGAAAAACTGTTTTTT. Encoded protein: CASSGGASNEKLFF.

The chain employs TRBV14 and TRBJ2-5, with D possibly TRBD2 on 6 matching bases. Germline V gene sequence: CDR1 SGHDN, CDR2 FVKESK. The CDR3 has 14 residues. The V gene lost 2 bases and the J gene lost 1 base, with 8 bases spanning the gap. The CDR3 loop is CASSQRDFQETQYF. CDR3 nucleotides: TGTGCCAGCAGCCAAAGGGACTTCCAAGAGACCCAGTACTTC. Full variable domain (rest looked up from reference TRBV14 and TRBJ2-5): EAGVTQFPSHSVIEKGQTVTLRCDPISGHDNLYWYRRVMGKEIKFLLHFVKESKQDESGMPNNRFLAERTGGTYSTLKVQPAELEDSGVYFCASSQRDFQETQYFGPGTRLLVL.

The chain joins TRBV28 to TRBJ2-7; D is perhaps TRBD1 or TRBD2 (5 bases each). CDR3 length: 16 amino acids. CDR1 and CDR2 from the germline V gene are MDHEN and SYDVKM. Trimming left V 10 bases short and J 1 base short, with 23 bases between. CDR3 amino acids: CATSPGAGGTSYEQYF. Written as DNA, the CDR3 is TGTGCCACTTCCCCCGGGGCGGGCGGAACATCCTACGAGCAGTACTTC.

The chain employs TRBV5-1 and TRBJ1-1; 7 positions agree with TRBD1. Germline assignment: CDR1 SGHRS and CDR2 YFSETQ. Trimming removed 3 bases from V and 1 base from J; junction bases left unmatched: 3. There are 14 residues in the CDR3. CDR3 DNA sequence: TGCGCCAGCAGCTCGACAGGGCAGAACACTGAAGCTTTCTTT. It translates to CASSSTGQNTEAFF.

V usage is TRBV6-2 or TRBV6-3 and J usage is TRBJ2-2; D not certain. The CDR3 contains 15 residues. Germline values: CDR1 MNHEY, CDR2 SVGEGT. V was shortened by 6 bases and J by 0 bases, with 11 bases between the two germline ends. This CDR3 reads CASSRRRSNTGELFF. The CDR3 region has the DNA TGTGCCAGCAGCCGCAGGAGATCGAACACCGGGGAGCTGTTTTTT.

V gene TRBV7-2 combines with J gene TRBJ2-2; the match to TRBD1 covers 7 bases. V lost 5 bases and J lost 4; bases outside the gene matches: 7. The CDR3 length is 15 residues. The germline V gene encodes CDR1 SGHTA and CDR2 FQGNSA. CDR3 loop: CASSATGVGTGELFF. CDR3 DNA sequence: TGTGCCAGCAGCGCCACAGGGGTCGGCACCGGGGAGCTGTTTTTT.

This clone appeared once. This chain links TRBV6-1 with TRBJ1-3; the D gene is possibly TRBD1 (5 bases). Per the germline V gene, CDR1 is MNHNS and CDR2 is SASEGT. V gave up 4 bases and J gave up 0 bases, with 22 bases separating them. This CDR3 spans 19 amino acids. This CDR3 reads CASSASVRGTLSSGNTIYF. As DNA, the CDR3 is TGTGCCAGCAGTGCGTCCGTACGTGGGACGCTGAGCTCTGGAAACACCATATATTTT.

The chain employs TRBV7-2 and TRBJ2-7; D perhaps matches TRBD2 (5 bases). The CDR3 is 16 residues long. The germline gives CDR1 SGHTA, CDR2 FQGNSA. Trimming took off 1 base at V and 2 bases at J, with 15 bases between the two ends. The CDR3 coding sequence is TGTGCCAGCAGCTTAGGGGTGGAGCGGCCCGCCTACGAGCAGTACTTC. Translated, it gives CASSLGVERPAYEQYF.

V usage is TRBV4-3 and J usage is TRBJ2-4, with D tentatively TRBD2 (5 bases). Germline loops: CDR1 LGHNA, CDR2 YSLEER. CDR3 length equals 15 residues. With 0 bases removed from V and 9 bases from J, the gap between germline ends came to 15 bases. This chain's CDR3 is CASSQDPDRRGIQYF. For the CDR3, the DNA is TGCGCCAGCAGCCAAGATCCGGACCGCCGGGGCATTCAGTACTTC.

V and J are TRBV3-1 (or the pseudogene TRBV3-2) and TRBJ2-7; TRBD2 might be the D (6 bases). Trimming took off 0 bases at V and 6 bases at J, with 18 bases between the two ends. CDR3 length: 16 amino acids. Germline loops: CDR1 LGHDT, CDR2 YNNKEL (reference sequence). CDR3 DNA sequence: TGTGCCAGCAGCCAAGAGGGAGTTAGCGGCCTCGGCGAGCAGTACTTC. Translating gives CASSQEGVSGLGEQYF.

The chain has TRBV4-3 and TRBJ1-2; D is unresolved. The V end lost 0 bases, the J end lost 2 bases, and 7 bases lay between the germline ends. The CDR3 is made up of 14 amino acids. Germline loops: CDR1 LGHNA, CDR2 YSLEER. The CDR3 is CASSQDGGNYGYTF. The CDR3 DNA follows: TGCGCCAGCAGCCAAGACGGAGGCAACTATGGCTACACCTTC.

The genes are TRBV28 and TRBJ2-1; possible D gene TRBD2, 5 bases. The CDR3 contains 14 residues. The V and J ends lost 8 bases and 0 bases respectively, with 11 bases between them. Germline CDR1 reads MDHEN; CDR2 reads SYDVKM. In DNA, the CDR3 is TGTGCCAGCTTGCTAGCAGGCTCCTACAATGAGCAGTTCTTC. Translating it yields CASLLAGSYNEQFF. The entire variable domain, with the rest obtained from reference TRBV28 and TRBJ2-1, is as follows: DVKVTQSSRYLVKRTGEKVFLECVQDMDHENMFWYRQDPGLGLRLIYFSYDVKMKEKGDIPEGYSVSREKKERFSLILESASTNQTSMYLCASLLAGSYNEQFFGPGTRLTVL.

This clone was picked up one time. The rearrangement uses TRBV5-1 and TRBJ2-1, with 9 positions matching TRBD2. The J segment lost 10 bases and the V segment lost 4 bases, leaving 15 bases of the junction unmatched. Germline V gives CDR1 SGHRS, CDR2 YFSETQ. The CDR3 loop spans 16 amino acids. CDR3 protein: CASSVQDSGLAKEQFF. CDR3 DNA: TGCGCCAGCAGCGTGCAAGACTCCGGACTAGCGAAGGAGCAGTTCTTC.

The CDR3: CASSLGPGETQYF. The DNA of the CDR3 is TGTGCCAGCAGTTTAGGTCCAGGGGAGACCCAGTACTTC. J is TRBJ2-5 and V is TRBV28, with TRBD1 as a possible D gene (5 bases). V was shortened by 2 bases and J by 5 bases, with 9 bases between the two germline ends. The CDR3 sequence is 13 residues long. The germline V gene encodes CDR1 MDHEN and CDR2 SYDVKM.